Below are 28 T cell receptor beta chains sequenced from a single sample in a study of T cells in pancreatic ductal adenocarcinoma. The selected patients with pancreatic ductal adenocarcinoma had surgery but no neoadjuvant therapy. Data came from immunoSEQ multiplex PCR; TCRdb stores just in-frame clones and leaves some out. The sample includes about 97,000 clones, about 95% of them seen just once. The sequenced sample consisted of PBMCs. Receptors originate from a human donor with pancreatic ductal adenocarcinoma.

V and J are TRBV28 and TRBJ2-2, with 7 bases matching TRBD1. V shed 5 bases and J 0 bases; nucleotides not matched to a gene: 3. Germline-derived CDR1 and CDR2 are MDHEN and SYDVKM. There are 15 residues in the CDR3. This CDR3 reads CASSPGTANTGELFF. The CDR3 bases are TGTGCCAGCAGTCCGGGGACAGCGAACACCGGGGAGCTGTTTTTT.

The chain employs TRBV6-5 and TRBJ2-1, with 7 bases aligning to TRBD1. CDR1 is MNHEY and CDR2 is SVGAGI in the germline V gene. V was pared by 6 bases and J by 4 bases, with 9 bases of the junction left unmatched. CDR3 length equals 15 residues. The CDR3 region is CASSLGGRTYNEQFF. The CDR3 nucleotides are TGTGCCAGCAGCCTAGGGGGCCGTACTTACAATGAGCAGTTCTTC.

J is TRBJ1-2 and V is TRBV4-2; perhaps TRBD1 as D (5 bases). The V and J ends lost 0 bases and 7 bases respectively, with 21 bases between them. Germline assignment: CDR1 LGHNA and CDR2 YNFKEQ. The CDR3 is 17 residues long. The CDR3 sequence is CASSQDLRSLGASGYTF. The CDR3 coding sequence is TGTGCCAGCAGCCAAGACCTTCGATCTCTTGGGGCTTCTGGCTACACCTTC.

The chain combines TRBV6-4 with TRBJ2-3; 12 bases map to TRBD2. The CDR3 contains 18 residues. Germline-derived CDR1 and CDR2 are MRHNA and SNTAGT. V lost 2 bases, J lost 1 base, and 7 bases stayed unmatched. The chain's CDR3 is CASSDPLPSGRGTDTQYF. CDR3 in DNA: TGTGCCAGCAGTGACCCCCTCCCTAGCGGGAGGGGCACAGATACGCAGTATTTT.

V and J are TRBV6-1 and TRBJ2-5; D is perhaps TRBD1 (8 bases). The CDR3 contains 15 residues. V lost 4 bases and J lost 5, with 17 bases in between. The germline V gene has CDR1 MNHNS and CDR2 SASEGT. The CDR3 region has the DNA TGTGCCAGCAGTGCCCAGCGGGACAGGTACGAGACCCAGTACTTC. Amino acids: CASSAQRDRYETQYF.

This chain joins TRBV9 and TRBJ2-5; TRBD2 aligns across 9 bases. Looked up from germline, CDR1 is SGDLS and CDR2 is YYNGEE. The ends lost 3 bases at V and 2 bases at J; junction bases unmatched: 2. The CDR3 spans 14 residues. CDR3 sequence reads: CASSELAGQETQYF. DNA for the CDR3: TGTGCCAGCAGCGAGCTAGCGGGACAAGAGACCCAGTACTTC.

The chain employs TRBV4-1 and TRBJ2-2; D may be TRBD1 (5 bases). V lost 1 base and J lost 7, with 22 bases in between. The germline CDR1 and CDR2 sequences are MGHRA and YSYEKL. This CDR3 region has 18 residues. The CDR3 region has the DNA TGCGCCAGCAGCCAAGGCCTGACGTGGGGCCCGGTGGTCGGGGAGCTGTTTTTT. It translates to CASSQGLTWGPVVGELFF.

The chain uses TRBV30 and TRBJ2-1, with TRBD2 identical over 7 bases. This CDR3 is built from 13 residues. With V trimmed by 3 bases and J by 5 bases, 4 bases remained unmatched. Germline-derived CDR1 and CDR2 are GTSNPN and SVGIG (reference sequence). The CDR3 DNA reads TGTGCCTGGAGGGGACTATCAGACAATGAGCAGTTCTTC. Translated: CAWRGLSDNEQFF.

The CDR3 is CASKGVYEQYF. The CDR3 nucleotides are TGTGCCAGCAAAGGGGTCTACGAGCAGTACTTC. The chain recombines TRBV6-6 with TRBJ2-7; maybe TRBD1 (5 bases). Trimming pared 7 bases from V and 3 bases from J, leaving 7 bases between. CDR1 MNHNY and CDR2 SVGAGI come from the germline V gene (reference sequence). The CDR3 length is 11 residues.

V usage is TRBV19 and J usage is TRBJ1-1; the D is unclear. The CDR3 extends over 15 amino acids. Germline V gene lookup returns CDR1 LNHDA and CDR2 SQIVND (reference sequence). Trimming left V 1 base short and J 0 bases short, with 9 bases between. CDR3 protein: CASSIGGQMNTEAFF. In DNA, the CDR3 is TGTGCCAGTAGTATAGGTGGGCAAATGAACACTGAAGCTTTCTTT.

The chain carries TRBV28 and TRBJ2-7; a possible D gene is TRBD1 (5 bases). Trimming removed 7 bases from V and 4 bases from J, with 20 bases in between. Germline CDR1 reads MDHEN; CDR2 reads SYDVKM. This CDR3 has 15 amino acids. The CDR3 bases are TGTGCCAGCACCAACTACCCTGGACACGGATACGAGCAGTACTTC. It specifies CASTNYPGHGYEQYF.

The chain links TRBV5-1 to TRBJ2-3; 12 bases agree with TRBD2. The CDR3 consists of 18 residues. Unmatched junction bases numbered 10, after V lost 4 bases and J lost 1 base. Germline V CDR1 and CDR2: SGHRS, YFSETQ. CDR3 residues: CASSRRLAGASGTDTQYF. Written as DNA, the CDR3 is TGCGCCAGCAGCAGACGACTAGCGGGAGCCTCGGGCACAGATACGCAGTATTTT.

The V and J genes are TRBV19 and TRBJ2-4, with a possible D match to TRBD1 (5 bases). V was pared by 4 bases and J by 7 bases, with 8 bases between. CDR1 and CDR2 (germline): LNHDA, SQIVND (reference sequence). The CDR3 is 12 amino acids. CDR3 sequence: CASSKGWNIQYF. The CDR3 bases are TGTGCCAGTAGTAAGGGGTGGAACATTCAGTACTTC.

The chain recombines TRBV19 with TRBJ1-5; D remains ambiguous. Trimming stripped 7 bases from V and 4 bases from J, with 17 bases between. The CDR3 contains 15 residues. CDR1 and CDR2 from the germline V gene are LNHDA and SQIVND (reference sequence). As DNA, the CDR3 is TGTGCCAGTACAAGGGAGGGTGGGCGGAATCAGCCCCAGCATTTT. Protein product: CASTREGGRNQPQHF. Full variable domain (remainder filled in from reference TRBV19 and TRBJ1-5): DGGITQSPKYLFRKEGQNVTLSCEQNLNHDAMYWYRQDPGQGLRLIYYSQIVNDFQKGDIAEGYSVSREKKESFPLTVTSAQKNPTAFYLCASTREGGRNQPQHFGDGTRLSIL.

The chain carries TRBV6-1 and TRBJ1-2, with 9 bases lining up with TRBD1. V shed 8 bases, J shed 8 bases, and the junction held 9 bases outside the gene matches. The CDR3 extends over 13 amino acids. Germline V gene lookup returns CDR1 MNHNS and CDR2 SASEGT. CDR3 sequence: CASQNTGGRGYTF. CDR3 sequence (DNA): TGTGCCAGCCAAAATACAGGGGGCCGAGGCTACACCTTC.

The chain links TRBV2 to TRBJ1-4; D not resolved. Trimming stripped 4 bases from V and 7 bases from J, with 16 bases between. The CDR3 totals 15 residues. Per germline, CDR1 SNHLY and CDR2 FYNNEI. The CDR3 sequence: CASSAPAVIGEKLFF. The CDR3 bases are TGTGCCAGCAGTGCCCCCGCGGTTATAGGTGAAAAACTGTTTTTT.

The chain employs TRBV5-1 and TRBJ2-3, with TRBD1 identical over 7 bases. This CDR3 is built from 14 residues. V gave up 4 bases and J gave up 2 bases; unmatched junction bases: 4. Germline V lookup: CDR1 SGHRS, CDR2 YFSETQ. This CDR3 reads CASSGGQFTDTQYF. Here the CDR3 DNA reads TGCGCCAGCAGCGGGGGACAGTTCACAGATACGCAGTATTTT.

The V call is TRBV28, the J call TRBJ1-1, with D unresolved. The CDR3 covers 11 residues. Germline lookup yields CDR1 MDHEN and CDR2 SYDVKM. Trimming took 7 bases from V and 11 from J, leaving 14 bases between them. The CDR3 sequence: CASTHSAVAFF. The CDR3 DNA is TGTGCCAGCACCCACTCCGCCGTGGCTTTCTTT.

The V and J genes are TRBV5-4 and TRBJ2-7; 8 bases line up with TRBD1. Losses at the gene ends were 1 base for V and 4 bases for J; bases not matched to a gene: 10. The CDR3 has 16 amino acids. Germline V gene data show CDR1 as SGHNT and CDR2 as YYREEE (reference sequence). CDR3 coding DNA: TGTGCCAGCAGCTTGATTGGGCAGGGGGCAACTTACGAGCAGTACTTC. Amino acid sequence: CASSLIGQGATYEQYF.

The chain uses TRBV11-2 and TRBJ1-4; D unclear. The germline V gene encodes CDR1 SGHAT and CDR2 FQNNGV. Between the trimmed V and J ends, which lost 2 bases and 8 bases, there was a span of 9 bases. The length of the CDR3 is 13 residues. The CDR3 bases are TGTGCCAGCAGCTTAACTGTGATGGAAAAACTGTTTTTT. This codes for CASSLTVMEKLFF.

The V and J genes are TRBV7-2 and TRBJ2-5; 11 bases map to TRBD2. The CDR3 is 16 amino acids. Germline assignment: CDR1 SGHTA and CDR2 FQGNSA. The ends lost 4 bases at V and 5 bases at J; junction bases unmatched: 9. Here the CDR3 DNA reads TGTGCCAGCAGCTCGGGGGCTAGCGGGAGGAGGGAGACCCAGTACTTC. Translated, it gives CASSSGASGRRETQYF.

The chain has TRBV18 and TRBJ1-2; 9 positions agree with TRBD1. Germline V gene lookup returns CDR1 KGHSH and CDR2 LQKENI. The CDR3 loop spans 14 amino acids. V was clipped by 3 bases and J by 5 bases; unmatched bases: 4. CDR3 in DNA: TGTGCCAGCTCACCGGGACAGGGTTTTTATGGCTACACCTTC. Residues: CASSPGQGFYGYTF. The complete variable domain, with remaining parts taken from reference TRBV18 and TRBJ1-2, reads NAGVMQNPRHLVRRRGQEARLRCSPMKGHSHVYWYRQLPEEGLKFMVYLQKENIIDESGMPKERFSAEFPKEGPSILRIQQVVRGDSAAYFCASSPGQGFYGYTFGSGTRLTVV.

The chain uses TRBV28 and TRBJ2-3, with TRBD2 matching over 9 bases. Germline V gives CDR1 MDHEN, CDR2 SYDVKM. The CDR3 contains 15 residues. The ends lost 4 bases at V and 3 bases at J; junction bases unmatched: 5. The chain's CDR3 is CASSSFLAGTDTQYF. CDR3 sequence (DNA): TGTGCCAGCAGTTCATTCCTAGCGGGAACAGATACGCAGTATTTT.

This rearrangement joins TRBV4-2 to TRBJ2-5; 10 bases match TRBD2. With 1 base clipped from V and 0 bases from J, the junction kept 2 bases outside the gene matches. The CDR3 sequence is 16 residues long. Germline V CDR1 and CDR2: LGHNA, YNFKEQ. CDR3 sequence reads: CASSQGTSGNQETQYF. The CDR3 DNA follows: TGTGCCAGCAGCCAAGGGACTAGCGGCAACCAAGAGACCCAGTACTTC.

The V call is TRBV6-5, the J call TRBJ2-7; D is ambiguous. This CDR3 contains 16 residues. The V end lost 4 bases, the J end lost 4 bases, and 20 bases lay between the germline ends. Germline loops: CDR1 MNHEY, CDR2 SVGAGI. CDR3 nucleotide sequence: TGTGCCAGCAGTTCCTATTCAGCCCCAGGCCCGTACGAGCAGTACTTC. Translation gives CASSSYSAPGPYEQYF.

The table lists this clone with a count of one. The chain uses TRBV30 and TRBJ2-3; 7 bases fit TRBD2. The CDR3 has 14 amino acids. J lost 6 bases, V lost 4 bases, and 10 bases had no gene match. CDR1 GTSNPN and CDR2 SVGIG come from the germline V gene (reference sequence). The CDR3 spells CAWTNGGSWDTQYF. The DNA of the CDR3 is TGTGCCTGGACCAACGGCGGGAGCTGGGATACGCAGTATTTT.

This rearrangement joins TRBV28 to TRBJ1-1; a weak D match, TRBD1 (5 bases). Per the germline V gene, CDR1 is MDHEN and CDR2 is SYDVKM. V lost 3 bases and J 0 bases, leaving 11 bases between the germline ends. The CDR3 sequence is 15 residues long. DNA for the CDR3: TGTGCCAGCAGTTTGACAGAGTATATGAACACTGAAGCTTTCTTT. Residues: CASSLTEYMNTEAFF.

The rearrangement links TRBV19 to TRBJ1-5; 11 bases line up with TRBD1. This CDR3 contains 15 residues. V lost 3 bases to trimming and J lost 7 bases; unmatched junction nucleotides: 5. Germline CDR1 reads LNHDA; CDR2 reads SQIVND (reference sequence). This CDR3 reads CASSMDRGQLQPQHF. The CDR3 bases are TGTGCCAGTAGTATGGACAGGGGGCAGCTCCAGCCCCAGCATTTT.